This T cell receptor (beta chain) was profiled in a study of cytomegalovirus exposure and HLA in healthy donors. Study details: The platform used for the roughly 120 validation repertoires matched that of the 666 first-cohort repertoires, a later analysis reported. Study observations and caveats: According to the study, 180 or so TCR beta chains were cytomegalovirus-associated. Most TCR sequences proved rare, with some public TCRs found in many donors.

Separation from the approximately 660-subject first cohort characterized the roughly 120-subject validation cohort, to which the donors belonged. Points on this clone: Its antigen is as yet unknown.

The method was immunoSEQ multiplex PCR; TCRdb's version includes in-frame clones alone and lacks a portion of them. The sample has more than 200,000 clones; 80% to 95% are singletons. The CDR3 is made up of 16 amino acids. The V gene lost 4 bases and the J gene lost 5 bases, with 21 bases spanning the gap. Germline V CDR1 and CDR2: SGDLS, YYNGEE. The receptor was isolated from a woman in her 30s in good health and CMV-seronegative. The specimen was PBMCs. The chain has TRBV9 and TRBJ2-5; possible D gene TRBD1, 6 bases. CDR3 DNA: TGTGCCAGCAGCTCCTATCTTCAGGAGAGGGGGGAGACCCAGTACTTC. Translation gives CASSSYLQERGETQYF.